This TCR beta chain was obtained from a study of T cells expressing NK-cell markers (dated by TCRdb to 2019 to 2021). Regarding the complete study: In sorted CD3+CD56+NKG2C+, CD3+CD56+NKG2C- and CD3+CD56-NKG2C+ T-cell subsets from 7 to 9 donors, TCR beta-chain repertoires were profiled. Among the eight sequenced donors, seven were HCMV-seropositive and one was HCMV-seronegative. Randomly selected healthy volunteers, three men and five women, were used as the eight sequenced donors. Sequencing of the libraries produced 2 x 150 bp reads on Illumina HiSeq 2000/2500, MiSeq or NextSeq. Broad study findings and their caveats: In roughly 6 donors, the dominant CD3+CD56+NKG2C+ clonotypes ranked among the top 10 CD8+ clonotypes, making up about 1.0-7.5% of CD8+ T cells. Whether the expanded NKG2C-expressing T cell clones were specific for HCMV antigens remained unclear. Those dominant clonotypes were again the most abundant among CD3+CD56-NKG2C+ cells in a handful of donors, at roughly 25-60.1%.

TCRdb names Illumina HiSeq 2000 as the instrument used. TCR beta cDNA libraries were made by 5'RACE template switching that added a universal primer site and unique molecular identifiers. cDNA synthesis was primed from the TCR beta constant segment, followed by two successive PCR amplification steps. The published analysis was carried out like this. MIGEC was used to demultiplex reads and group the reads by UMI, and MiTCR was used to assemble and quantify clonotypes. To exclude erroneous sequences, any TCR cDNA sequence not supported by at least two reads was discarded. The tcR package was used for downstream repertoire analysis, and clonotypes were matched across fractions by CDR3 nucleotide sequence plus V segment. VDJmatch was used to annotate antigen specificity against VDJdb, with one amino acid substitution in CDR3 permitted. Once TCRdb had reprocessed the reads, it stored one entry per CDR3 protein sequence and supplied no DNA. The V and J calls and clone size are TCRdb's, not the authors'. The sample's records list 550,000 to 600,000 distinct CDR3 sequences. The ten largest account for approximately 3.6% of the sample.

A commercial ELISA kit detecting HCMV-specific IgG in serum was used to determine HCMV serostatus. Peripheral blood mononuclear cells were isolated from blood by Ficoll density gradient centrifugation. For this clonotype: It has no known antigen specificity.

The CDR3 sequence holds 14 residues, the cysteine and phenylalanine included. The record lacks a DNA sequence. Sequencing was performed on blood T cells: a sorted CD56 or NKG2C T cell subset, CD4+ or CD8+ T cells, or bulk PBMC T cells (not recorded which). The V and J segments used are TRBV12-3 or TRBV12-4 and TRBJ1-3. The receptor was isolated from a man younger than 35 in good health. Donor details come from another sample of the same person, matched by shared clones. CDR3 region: CASSLVGSGNTIYF.